Listed below are T cell receptor beta chains from one sample, sequenced in a study of blood T cell repertoires in COVID-19. Here immunoSEQ multiplex PCR was the method, and the copy in TCRdb shows in-frame clones only, minus some. In the table there are under 250,000 clones, about 85% of which are singletons. The sequencing input was peripheral blood. These receptors all stem from a man aged 18 to 29 with active or convalescent COVID-19. Each CDR3 is given with its conserved first and last residue. The D gene is left open where the match is weak. Clone size is shown for a subset of rows, as once, few, many or a class of expanded clone.

j_call,d_call,v_call,clone_size,cdr3_aa,cdr3_nt
TRBJ2-2,.,TRBV6-6,once,CASSTGVAVNTGELFF,TGTGCCAGCAGTACCGGGGTAGCGGTAAACACCGGGGAGCTGTTTTTT
TRBJ2-2,.,TRBV4-3,.,CASSQVIGDTGELFF,TGCGCCAGCAGCCAAGTTATAGGGGACACCGGGGAGCTGTTTTTT
TRBJ2-6,.,TRBV24-1,few,CATSDSQAGANVLTF,TGTGCCACCAGTGATTCGCAGGCTGGGGCCAACGTCCTGACTTTC
TRBJ1-2,TRBD1,TRBV6-5,.,CASSYSTAGGYGYTF,TGTGCCAGCAGTTACTCGACGGCAGGGGGATATGGCTACACCTTC
TRBJ2-7,.,TRBV29-1,.,CSVGRTQSDEQYF,TGCAGCGTTGGTAGGACACAGTCTGACGAGCAGTACTTC
TRBJ2-2,TRBD1,TRBV19,.,CASSPLTGQGNTGELFF,TGTGCCAGTAGTCCGCTCACGGGACAGGGCAACACCGGGGAGCTGTTTTTT
TRBJ1-2,TRBD1,TRBV4-1,.,CASSTTGTDYGYTF,TGCGCCAGCAGCACAACCGGGACAGACTATGGCTACACCTTC
TRBJ2-7,TRBD1,TRBV5-1,.,CASSSSGQLGEQYF,TGCGCCAGCAGCTCATCGGGACAGTTGGGCGAGCAGTACTTC
TRBJ2-7,TRBD1,TRBV9,.,CASSFGQGAGEQYF,TGTGCCAGCAGCTTCGGACAGGGGGCGGGCGAGCAGTACTTC
TRBJ1-4,.,TRBV11-2,few,CASSRIVGVNEKLFF,TGTGCCAGCAGCCGAATAGTTGGAGTTAATGAAAAACTGTTTTTT
TRBJ2-7,.,TRBV10-2,.,CASRRFGTPAEQYF,TGCGCCAGCAGGAGATTTGGGACTCCTGCCGAGCAGTACTTC
TRBJ2-1,.,TRBV19,.,CASSIFGSDNEQFF,TGTGCCAGTAGTATCTTCGGGAGCGACAATGAGCAGTTCTTC
TRBJ2-3,.,TRBV9,once,CASSVGGSSTDTQYF,TGTGCCAGCAGCGTAGGAGGGTCGAGTACAGATACGCAGTATTTT
TRBJ2-5,.,TRBV12-3/TRBV12-4,.,CASSLDRRTQYF,TGTGCCAGCAGCCTTGACAGGAGGACCCAGTACTTC
TRBJ1-1,.,TRBV4-3,.,CASSPRGGAPTEAFF,TGCGCCAGCAGCCCCCGAGGGGGGGCGCCCACTGAAGCTTTCTTT
TRBJ1-2,TRBD1,TRBV19,.,CATKGQGLLYGYTF,TGTGCCACCAAGGGACAGGGGCTTCTTTATGGCTACACCTTC
TRBJ1-1,.,TRBV15,.,CATSRDAGRAFF,TGTGCCACCAGCAGAGATGCAGGGCGAGCTTTCTTT
TRBJ1-1,.,TRBV7-9,once,CASSSRGITEAFF,TGTGCCAGCAGCTCGCGGGGTATCACTGAAGCTTTCTTT
TRBJ1-1,.,TRBV30,.,CAWSLPDRENTEAFF,TGTGCCTGGAGTCTCCCGGACAGAGAGAACACTGAAGCTTTCTTT
TRBJ1-1,TRBD1,TRBV28,once,CASSFLDRGTEAFF,TGTGCCAGCAGCTTTCTCGACAGGGGGACTGAAGCTTTCTTT
TRBJ2-7,.,TRBV30,.,CAWAEGYEQYF,TGTGCCTGGGCCGAGGGCTACGAGCAGTACTTC
TRBJ2-7,.,TRBV25-1,few,CASSEFVGTAAEQYF,TGTGCCAGCAGTGAATTTGTAGGGACTGCGGCCGAGCAGTACTTC
TRBJ1-6,TRBD1,TRBV28,.,CASRTGTGWSPLHF,TGTGCCAGCAGGACCGGGACAGGGTGGTCACCCCTCCACTTT
TRBJ2-7,TRBD2,TRBV19,.,CASSGGHYEQYF,TGTGCCAGCTCGGGAGGCCACTACGAGCAGTACTTC
TRBJ1-1,TRBD1,TRBV4-2,.,CASSQGQGAGVNTEAFF,TGTGCCAGCAGCCAAGGACAGGGGGCAGGGGTGAACACTGAAGCTTTCTTT
TRBJ1-1,.,TRBV5-6,.,CASTLSGTEAFF,TGTGCCAGCACCTTGAGCGGAACTGAAGCTTTCTTT
TRBJ1-4,.,TRBV16,.,CASSQFGTGNELFF,TGTGCCAGCAGCCAATTCGGAACAGGGAATGAACTGTTTTTT
TRBJ2-2,TRBD2,TRBV27,few,CASRKTSGVTGELFF,TGTGCCAGCAGAAAGACTAGCGGGGTCACCGGGGAGCTGTTTTTT
TRBJ2-7,.,TRBV27,.,CASSLSRPSSYEQYF,TGTGCCAGCAGTTTATCGCGGCCGAGCTCCTACGAGCAGTACTTC
TRBJ1-2,TRBD1,TRBV9,.,CASSSGQGGYTF,TGTGCCAGCAGCTCGGGACAGGGAGGCTACACCTTC
TRBJ1-2,.,TRBV11-2,.,CASSLDAYGYTF,TGTGCCAGCAGCTTAGACGCGTATGGCTACACCTTC
TRBJ2-7,TRBD2,TRBV5-1,.,CASSTIAGSSYEQYF,TGCGCCAGCAGCACCATAGCGGGATCATCTTACGAGCAGTACTTC
TRBJ1-1,.,TRBV5-1,.,CASSKEDGWGAEAFF,TGCGCCAGCAGCAAGGAGGATGGTTGGGGGGCTGAAGCTTTCTTT
TRBJ2-5,.,TRBV7-2,.,CASSLVEYQETQYF,TGTGCCAGCAGCTTAGTAGAGTACCAAGAGACCCAGTACTTC
TRBJ2-1,.,TRBV11-2,.,CASSWPPGRLDNEQFF,TGTGCCAGCAGCTGGCCCCCCGGCAGGCTCGACAATGAGCAGTTCTTC
TRBJ2-2,TRBD2,TRBV5-1,.,CASSLGLAGRNTGELFF,TGCGCCAGCAGCTTGGGTTTAGCGGGGAGAAACACCGGGGAGCTGTTTTTT
TRBJ1-4,.,TRBV30,.,CAWSVLEKLFF,TGTGCCTGGAGTGTCCTCGAAAAACTGTTTTTT
TRBJ2-7,.,TRBV27,.,CASSPGAVSYEQYF,TGTGCCAGCAGTCCCGGAGCGGTATCCTACGAGCAGTACTTC
TRBJ1-4,TRBD1,TRBV7-9,.,CASSRPGQPNEKLFF,TGTGCCAGCAGCCGCCCGGGACAGCCTAATGAAAAACTGTTTTTT
TRBJ1-3,TRBD1,TRBV7-9,.,CASSLGTAGGSGNTIYF,TGTGCCAGCAGCTTAGGGACGGCAGGGGGCTCTGGAAACACCATATATTTT
TRBJ2-7,.,TRBV28,few,CASSSTDSYEQYF,TGTGCCAGCAGTTCCACAGACTCCTACGAGCAGTACTTC
TRBJ2-7,TRBD2,TRBV7-9,.,CASSLEASGTYEQYF,TGTGCCAGCAGCTTAGAGGCTAGCGGAACCTACGAGCAGTACTTC
TRBJ1-1,.,TRBV11-3,.,CASSFGGGEAFF,TGTGCCAGCAGCTTTGGGGGGGGTGAAGCTTTCTTT
TRBJ2-1,TRBD2,TRBV6-1,.,CASSDWGGSYNEQFF,TGTGCCAGCAGTGATTGGGGAGGGTCCTACAATGAGCAGTTCTTC
TRBJ1-3,.,TRBV4-2,once,CASSQDLLSAGSGNTIYF,TGTGCCAGCAGCCAAGATCTTCTTAGTGCAGGCTCTGGAAACACCATATATTTT
TRBJ2-5,.,TRBV30,.,CAWTPDSQETQYF,TGTGCCTGGACTCCGGACAGTCAAGAGACCCAGTACTTC
TRBJ2-2,TRBD1,TRBV7-9,.,CASSFDRVAGELFF,TGTGCCAGCAGCTTCGACAGGGTAGCCGGGGAGCTGTTTTTT
TRBJ2-2,TRBD1,TRBV6-5,once,CASSYSRTGSTGELFF,TGTGCCAGCAGTTACTCTAGGACAGGGTCCACCGGGGAGCTGTTTTTT
TRBJ2-5,TRBD1,TRBV5-8,.,CASIIVGQIQETQYF,TGTGCCAGCATAATTGTGGGACAGATCCAAGAGACCCAGTACTTC
TRBJ1-6,.,TRBV27,once,CASSWGYRDPLHF,TGTGCCAGCAGTTGGGGGTACAGGGATCCCCTCCACTTT
TRBJ2-1,.,TRBV4-2,.,CASSQDWGDPYNEQFF,TGTGCCAGCAGCCAAGATTGGGGCGACCCCTACAATGAGCAGTTCTTC
TRBJ2-7,TRBD1,TRBV18,.,CASSPTGQGAAYEQYF,TGTGCCAGCTCACCTACCGGACAGGGGGCCGCCTACGAGCAGTACTTC
TRBJ2-5,.,TRBV3-1/TRBV3-2,.,CASSQGGTAETQYF,TGTGCCAGCAGCCAAGGCGGGACAGCGGAGACCCAGTACTTC
TRBJ2-1,.,TRBV6-5,.,CASRMSGLIEQFF,TGTGCCAGCAGGATGTCGGGACTGATCGAGCAGTTCTTC
TRBJ1-2,.,TRBV7-2,.,CASSPSPANYGYTF,TGTGCCAGCAGCCCTAGCCCGGCTAACTATGGCTACACCTTC